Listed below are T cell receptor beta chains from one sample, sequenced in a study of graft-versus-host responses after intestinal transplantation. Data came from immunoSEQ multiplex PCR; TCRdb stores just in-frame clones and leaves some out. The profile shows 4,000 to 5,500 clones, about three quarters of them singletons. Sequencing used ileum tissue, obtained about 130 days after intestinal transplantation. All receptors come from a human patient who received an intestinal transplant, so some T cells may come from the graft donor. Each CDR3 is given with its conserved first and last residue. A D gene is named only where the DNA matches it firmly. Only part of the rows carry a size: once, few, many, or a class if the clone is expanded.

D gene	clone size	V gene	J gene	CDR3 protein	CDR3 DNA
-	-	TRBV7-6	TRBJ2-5	CASSLAGAGLRAQYF	TGTGCCAGCAGCTTAGCGGGGGCGGGACTACGAGCCCAGTACTTC
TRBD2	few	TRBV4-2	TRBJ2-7	CASGRGGNEQYF	TGTGCCAGCGGTCGGGGGGGGAACGAGCAGTACTTC
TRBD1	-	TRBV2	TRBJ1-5	CASSPRTGGNQPQHF	TGTGCCAGCAGCCCAAGGACAGGGGGCAATCAGCCCCAGCATTTT
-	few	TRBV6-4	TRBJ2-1	CASSESESSYNEQFF	TGTGCCAGCAGTGAAAGTGAAAGCTCCTACAATGAGCAGTTCTTC
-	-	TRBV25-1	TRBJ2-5	CASSQRGGQETQYF	TGTGCCAGCAGTCAAAGAGGGGGTCAAGAGACCCAGTACTTC
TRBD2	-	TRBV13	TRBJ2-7	CASSFWTSGRYEQYF	TGTGCCAGCAGCTTTTGGACTAGCGGGAGGTACGAGCAGTACTTC
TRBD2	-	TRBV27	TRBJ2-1	CASSQRLAVVANEQFF	TGTGCCAGCAGTCAACGACTAGCGGTGGTGGCCAATGAGCAGTTCTTC
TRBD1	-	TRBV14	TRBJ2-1	CASSQAPGQGTRFANEQFF	TGTGCCAGCAGCCAGGCTCCGGGACAGGGGACACGGTTTGCCAATGAGCAGTTCTTC
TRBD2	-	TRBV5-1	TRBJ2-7	CASSSSRENYEQYF	TGCGCCAGCAGCTCTTCGCGGGAGAACTACGAGCAGTACTTC
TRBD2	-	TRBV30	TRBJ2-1	CAWSGLAANEQFF	TGTGCCTGGAGTGGCCTAGCGGCCAATGAGCAGTTCTTC
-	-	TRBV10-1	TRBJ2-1	CASSDGYNEQFF	TGCGCCAGCAGTGATGGTTACAATGAGCAGTTCTTC
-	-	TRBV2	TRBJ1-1	CASGGEREAFF	TGTGCCAGCGGGGGAGAGAGGGAAGCTTTCTTT
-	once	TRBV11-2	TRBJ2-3	CASSLERTATLQYF	TGTGCCAGCAGCTTAGAGAGGACGGCCACCTTGCAGTATTTT
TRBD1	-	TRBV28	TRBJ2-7	CASRMTGKFDEQYF	TGTGCCAGCAGGATGACAGGGAAGTTTGACGAGCAGTACTTC
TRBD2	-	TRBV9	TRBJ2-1	CASSVFAGVSYNEQFF	TGTGCCAGCAGCGTCTTTGCGGGGGTTTCCTACAATGAGCAGTTCTTC
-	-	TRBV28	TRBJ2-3	CASSLSGVSTDTQYF	TGTGCCAGCAGTTTATCGGGGGTCAGCACAGATACGCAGTATTTT
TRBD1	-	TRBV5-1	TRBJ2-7	CASSGYRGQADEQYF	TGCGCCAGCAGCGGATACAGGGGACAGGCGGACGAGCAGTACTTC
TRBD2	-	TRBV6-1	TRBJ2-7	CASTSGGADGYEQYF	TGTGCCAGCACCAGCGGGGGGGCGGATGGGTACGAGCAGTACTTC
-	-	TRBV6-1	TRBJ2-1	CASSEKGHNEQFF	TGTGCCAGCAGTGAAAAAGGGCACAATGAGCAGTTCTTC
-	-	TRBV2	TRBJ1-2	CASSPGPYGYTF	TGTGCCAGCAGCCCAGGACCCTATGGCTACACCTTC
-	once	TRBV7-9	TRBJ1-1	CASSLVSWTGFEAFF	TGTGCCAGCAGCTTAGTCTCCTGGACTGGGTTTGAAGCTTTCTTT
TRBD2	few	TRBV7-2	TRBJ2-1	CASSWTSGSRRYNEQFF	TGTGCCAGCAGCTGGACTAGCGGGAGTAGGAGGTACAATGAGCAGTTCTTC
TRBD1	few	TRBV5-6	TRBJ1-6	CASTGGTGDFNSPLHF	TGTGCCAGCACCGGAGGGACAGGGGACTTTAATTCACCCCTCCACTTT
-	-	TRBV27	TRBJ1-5	CASNLGWVQPQHF	TGTGCCAGCAATCTGGGGTGGGTTCAGCCCCAGCATTTT
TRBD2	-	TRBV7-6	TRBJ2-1	CASSPGLIAGGGNEQFF	TGTGCCAGCAGCCCAGGACTTATAGCGGGAGGGGGGAATGAGCAGTTCTTC
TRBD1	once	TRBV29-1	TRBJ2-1	CSVEGTGIWNEQFF	TGCAGCGTTGAGGGGACAGGGATATGGAATGAGCAGTTCTTC
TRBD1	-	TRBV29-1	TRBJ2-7	CSVESHRGTFYEQYF	TGCAGCGTTGAAAGCCACAGGGGCACCTTCTACGAGCAGTACTTC
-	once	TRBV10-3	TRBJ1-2	CAISESITGSYGYTF	TGTGCCATCAGTGAGTCGATCACAGGGAGCTATGGCTACACCTTC